A selection of T cell receptor beta chains follows, all from one sample in a study of shared clonotypes between healthy human individuals. Profiled with immunoSEQ multiplex PCR; TCRdb holds only in-frame clones, not every one. The data show approximately 2.4 million clones, approximately 96% seen once. Input material: naive CD4+ T cells sorted from blood. All receptors come from a man aged 18 to 35 in good health. CDR3s include the opening cysteine and the closing phenylalanine or tryptophan. A D gene is named only where the DNA matches it firmly. Expanded clones are given a class, and other clones once, few, many or no size at all.

V gene,D gene,CDR3 length,clone size,J gene,CDR3 protein,CDR3 DNA
TRBV10-3,TRBD1,15,-,TRBJ2-5,CAISDLDRGGETQYF,TGTGCCATCAGTGACCTCGACAGGGGTGGAGAGACCCAGTACTTC
TRBV11-2,-,17,-,TRBJ1-6,CASSLSGSAGVNSPLHF,TGTGCCAGCAGCCTAAGCGGGAGTGCAGGGGTGAATTCACCCCTCCACTTT
TRBV30,-,15,-,TRBJ2-3,CAFNVRGGYTDTQYF,TGTGCCTTCAACGTTCGGGGAGGCTACACAGATACGCAGTATTTT
TRBV5-6,TRBD2,18,-,TRBJ2-1,CASSKFQGGTSGSIEQFF,TGTGCCAGCAGCAAGTTTCAGGGCGGGACTAGCGGGAGTATTGAGCAGTTCTTC
TRBV27,TRBD2,14,-,TRBJ2-2,CASSWGLASGELFF,TGTGCCAGCAGTTGGGGACTAGCGTCCGGGGAGCTGTTTTTT
TRBV5-1,TRBD1,13,-,TRBJ2-7,CASSGNRGDEQYF,TGCGCCAGCAGCGGGAACAGGGGAGACGAGCAGTACTTC
TRBV29-1,TRBD1,15,-,TRBJ1-2,CSVERTGGLNYGYTF,TGCAGCGTCGAGCGGACAGGGGGTTTGAACTATGGCTACACCTTC
TRBV12-5,TRBD1,16,-,TRBJ1-2,CASGLVQGESNYGYTF,TGTGCTAGTGGTTTGGTTCAGGGGGAGTCTAACTATGGCTACACCTTC
TRBV5-6,-,15,-,TRBJ1-5,CASSFGTLANQPQHF,TGTGCCAGCAGCTTTGGGACACTGGCGAATCAGCCCCAGCATTTT
TRBV30,-,14,-,TRBJ2-1,CAWSAGDGYNEQFF,TGTGCCTGGAGTGCGGGAGACGGCTACAATGAGCAGTTCTTC
TRBV2,TRBD2,11,-,TRBJ2-7,CARGLVGEQYF,TGTGCCAGGGGACTAGTGGGCGAGCAGTACTTC
TRBV4-3,TRBD2,16,once,TRBJ2-1,CASSQVGLAGLGEQFF,TGCGCCAGCAGCCAAGTGGGACTAGCGGGATTGGGTGAGCAGTTCTTC
TRBV5-1,-,14,once,TRBJ2-7,CASSPEGMSYEQYF,TGCGCCAGCAGTCCCGAGGGAATGTCCTACGAGCAGTACTTC
TRBV4-1,-,16,-,TRBJ2-6,CASSQVWTAGANVLTF,TGCGCCAGCAGCCAAGTGTGGACGGCTGGGGCCAACGTCCTGACTTTC
TRBV5-4,TRBD1,14,-,TRBJ1-1,CASSTRGVNTEAFF,TGTGCCAGCAGCACCAGGGGGGTCAACACTGAAGCTTTCTTT
TRBV5-1,TRBD1,15,-,TRBJ1-1,CASSLGATGSTEAFF,TGCGCCAGCAGCTTGGGTGCGACAGGGAGCACTGAAGCTTTCTTT